The rows below give T cell receptor beta chains drawn from one sample of a study of T cell changes during pregnancy in multiple sclerosis. TCRdb keeps only in-frame clones here, not all; method: immunoSEQ multiplex PCR. The sample gives about 71,000 clones, roughly 90% of which show up once; roughly 5% is in the top ten. This material consisted of CD8+ T cells from peripheral blood mononuclear cells, taken before pregnancy. These receptors were collected from a female donor with multiple sclerosis, enrolled in a pregnancy study. Both conserved end residues are part of each CDR3. The D gene is left open where the match is weak. Some rows mark clone size as missing; the rest say once, few, many or name a class of expanded clone.

D	V	size	J	CDR3	DNA
NA	TRBV5-1	NA	TRBJ1-1	CASSPAGAEAFF	TGCGCCAGCAGCCCCGCCGGGGCTGAAGCTTTCTTT
NA	TRBV5-6	once	TRBJ1-1	CASSSGGAEAFF	TGTGCCAGCAGCTCGGGGGGTGCTGAAGCTTTCTTT
TRBD2	TRBV9	NA	TRBJ2-3	CASSVGERGTTDTQYF	TGTGCCAGCAGCGTAGGTGAGCGGGGGACCACAGATACGCAGTATTTT
TRBD1	TRBV30	NA	TRBJ1-5	CAWSGGGGNQPQHF	TGTGCCTGGAGTGGAGGGGGCGGCAATCAGCCCCAGCATTTT
NA	TRBV6-5	NA	TRBJ1-4	CASSSAGGGTNEKLFF	TGTGCCAGCAGTTCGGCCGGGGGGGGGACTAATGAAAAACTGTTTTTT
TRBD1	TRBV5-5	NA	TRBJ2-3	CASSLEDRAQYF	TGTGCCAGCAGCTTGGAGGACAGGGCGCAGTATTTT
TRBD2	TRBV6-1	NA	TRBJ2-1	CASSGTSGGLIHEQFF	TGTGCCAGCAGTGGTACTAGCGGGGGGTTAATCCATGAGCAGTTCTTC
NA	TRBV9	NA	TRBJ1-5	CASNQGGNQPQHF	TGTGCCAGCAACCAGGGCGGCAATCAGCCCCAGCATTTT
NA	TRBV2	NA	TRBJ1-2	CASSEGQAADWDGYTF	TGTGCCAGCAGTGAAGGACAGGCCGCCGATTGGGATGGCTACACCTTC
NA	TRBV12-1	NA	TRBJ1-2	CASSFLRWVYGYTF	TGTGCCAGCAGCTTTTTGAGGTGGGTCTATGGCTACACCTTC
NA	TRBV7-9	NA	TRBJ2-5	CATSGDNQETQYF	TGTGCCACCTCAGGGGACAACCAAGAGACCCAGTACTTC
NA	TRBV30	NA	TRBJ1-1	CAWSRGTEAFF	TGTGCCTGGAGTAGGGGGACTGAAGCTTTCTTT
TRBD2	TRBV18	NA	TRBJ2-5	CASSPGLAGGEQETQYF	TGTGCCAGCTCACCGGGACTAGCGGGGGGAGAACAAGAGACCCAGTACTTC
NA	TRBV5-1	NA	TRBJ1-3	CASSLDSSGNTIYF	TGCGCCAGCAGCTTGGACAGTAGTGGAAACACCATATATTTT
NA	TRBV4-1	NA	TRBJ1-4	CASSQVDSQAEKLFF	TGCGCCAGCAGCCAAGTCGACAGCCAGGCCGAAAAACTGTTTTTT
TRBD1	TRBV2	NA	TRBJ2-1	CATRDSSNNEQFF	TGTGCCACCCGGGACAGCAGTAACAATGAGCAGTTCTTC
TRBD1	TRBV13	NA	TRBJ1-2	CASSQGAFYGYTF	TGTGCCAGCAGCCAGGGGGCGTTTTATGGCTACACCTTC
NA	TRBV5-1	NA	TRBJ2-5	CASSLEGVQETQYF	TGCGCCAGCAGCTTGGAAGGGGTTCAAGAGACCCAGTACTTC
NA	TRBV6-1	once	TRBJ1-5	CASSEAPRFSNQPQHF	TGTGCCAGCAGTGAAGCCCCCAGATTTAGCAATCAGCCCCAGCATTTT
TRBD1	TRBV10-2	NA	TRBJ1-4	CASSEQTGNEKLFF	TGCGCCAGCAGTGAACAGACAGGGAATGAAAAACTGTTTTTT
TRBD1	TRBV10-3	NA	TRBJ2-5	CAISERTGLWETQYF	TGTGCCATCAGTGAGCGGACAGGGTTGTGGGAGACCCAGTACTTC
NA	TRBV27	NA	TRBJ1-5	CASSAGTQQPQHF	TGTGCCAGCAGTGCCGGGACACAGCAGCCCCAGCATTTT
NA	TRBV13	NA	TRBJ1-2	CASSLRVGDNRYGYTF	TGTGCCAGCAGCTTAAGAGTGGGGGACAACCGCTATGGCTACACCTTC
TRBD2	TRBV4-1	NA	TRBJ2-3	CASSSGLATQYF	TGCGCCAGCAGCTCCGGACTAGCTACGCAGTATTTT
NA	TRBV2	NA	TRBJ1-3	CASSESSGSGNTIYF	TGTGCCAGCAGTGAATCGTCGGGATCTGGAAACACCATATATTTT
NA	TRBV27	once	TRBJ2-3	CASSVGRLSTDTQYF	TGTGCCAGCAGTGTAGGACGACTAAGCACAGATACGCAGTATTTT
TRBD1	TRBV10-3	NA	TRBJ1-5	CAISPGQGQPQHF	TGTGCCATCAGCCCGGGACAGGGACAGCCCCAGCATTTT
NA	TRBV27	NA	TRBJ1-1	CASSRTQNTEAFF	TGTGCCAGCAGTCGGACTCAGAACACTGAAGCTTTCTTT
TRBD2	TRBV9	NA	TRBJ2-5	CASSEGGGDQETQYF	TGTGCCAGCAGCGAGGGCGGGGGGGATCAAGAGACCCAGTACTTC
TRBD1	TRBV7-6	NA	TRBJ2-6	CASSSDRGSGANVLTF	TGTGCCAGCAGCTCGGACAGGGGCTCTGGGGCCAACGTCCTGACTTTC
TRBD2	TRBV6-6	once	TRBJ2-7	CASSYHPGLSYEQYF	TGTGCCAGCAGTTACCACCCGGGACTATCCTACGAGCAGTACTTC
NA	TRBV5-1	once	TRBJ1-6	CASSLVQTNSPLHF	TGCGCCAGCAGCTTGGTACAGACGAATTCACCCCTCCACTTT
NA	TRBV14	NA	TRBJ2-5	CASSRRGETQYF	TGTGCCAGCAGCCGACGGGGGGAGACCCAGTACTTC
TRBD1	TRBV20-1	NA	TRBJ1-2	CSASDTGGAF	TGCAGTGCTTCGGACACAGGGGGCGCCTTC
NA	TRBV14	NA	TRBJ1-4	CASSQASAGGPNEKLFF	TGTGCCAGCAGCCAAGCTTCGGCAGGTGGGCCGAATGAAAAACTGTTTTTT
NA	TRBV2	NA	TRBJ2-5	CASHWQTGAQETQYF	TGTGCCAGCCACTGGCAGACAGGCGCCCAAGAGACCCAGTACTTC
TRBD1	TRBV18	NA	TRBJ2-7	CASSPTGTASYEQYF	TGTGCCAGCTCTCCAACCGGGACAGCCTCCTACGAGCAGTACTTC
TRBD1	TRBV27	NA	TRBJ1-2	CASSLRAGGSYGYTF	TGTGCCAGCAGTTTACGGGCAGGGGGCAGCTATGGCTACACCTTC
TRBD1	TRBV7-9	NA	TRBJ1-5	CASSLETGGMDQPQHF	TGTGCCAGCAGCTTAGAGACAGGGGGCATGGATCAGCCCCAGCATTTT
NA	TRBV13	NA	TRBJ1-5	CASSLGSQPQHF	TGTGCCAGCAGCTTGGGGAGTCAGCCCCAGCATTTT
NA	TRBV13	NA	TRBJ2-1	CASYAGDRNNEQFF	TGTGCCAGCTATGCCGGGGATAGAAACAATGAGCAGTTCTTC
TRBD2	TRBV13	once	TRBJ2-2	CASSLNGGRTGELFF	TGTGCCAGCAGCTTAAACGGGGGGAGGACCGGGGAGCTGTTTTTT
NA	TRBV10-3	NA	TRBJ1-3	CAIIREMDSGNTIYF	TGTGCCATCATACGGGAAATGGACTCTGGAAACACCATATATTTT
NA	TRBV9	NA	TRBJ2-2	CASSVPRQGGRELFF	TGTGCCAGCAGCGTACCGAGGCAGGGGGGCCGGGAGCTGTTTTTT
TRBD2	TRBV6-4	NA	TRBJ2-3	CASSEHGTSGGYTQYF	TGTGCCAGCAGTGAGCACGGGACTAGCGGGGGATATACGCAGTATTTT
NA	TRBV21-1	NA	TRBJ1-5	CASSKDAGSHQPQHF	TGTGCCAGCAGCAAAGACGCAGGCTCCCATCAGCCCCAGCATTTT
TRBD2	TRBV13	NA	TRBJ2-7	CASSSGGRLYEQYF	TGTGCCAGCAGCTCGGGGGGGCGTCTCTACGAGCAGTACTTC